Listed below are T cell receptor beta chains from one sample, sequenced in a study of OX40 agonist ivuxolimab in advanced cancers. Assay: immunoSEQ multiplex PCR; the TCRdb copy retains only in-frame clones and omits some. Among roughly 66,000 clones listed, about four fifths were seen once. The specimen was CD4+ or CD8+ T cells sorted from blood, collected in a trial of the OX40 agonist ivuxolimab. These receptors were collected from an adult with an advanced solid tumor such as melanoma, head and neck, liver or kidney cancer. Each CDR3 is given with its conserved first and last residue. D genes are given only for firm matches. Clone size is shown for a subset of rows, as once, few, many or a class of expanded clone.

D gene,J gene,V gene,clone size,CDR3 protein,CDR3 DNA
-,TRBJ2-4,TRBV21-1,once,CASSKPLAKNIQYF,TGTGCCAGCAGCAAGCCGTTAGCCAAAAACATTCAGTACTTC
-,TRBJ1-5,TRBV21-1,few,CASSNRVRLRASPGDQPQHF,TGTGCCAGCAGCAACAGAGTCCGGCTCAGGGCCTCCCCCGGGGATCAGCCCCAGCATTTT
TRBD2,TRBJ2-3,TRBV4-2,-,CASSQVRPGLAGGTNTQYF,TGTGCCAGCAGCCAAGTGCGCCCGGGACTAGCGGGGGGCACAAATACGCAGTATTTT
-,TRBJ2-3,TRBV5-1,-,CASSLVGGVTDTQYF,TGCGCCAGCAGCTTGGTAGGCGGGGTTACTGATACGCAGTATTTT
-,TRBJ2-5,TRBV7-4,-,CASSLERSGDPQETQYF,TGTGCCAGCAGCTTAGAGAGGTCAGGGGACCCCCAAGAGACCCAGTACTTC
TRBD1,TRBJ1-5,TRBV7-9,-,CASSLGTGTNQPQHF,TGTGCCAGCAGCTTGGGGACAGGGACTAATCAGCCCCAGCATTTT
-,TRBJ2-7,TRBV12-5,-,CASGSQTDGSSYEQYF,TGTGCTAGTGGTTCACAAACGGACGGGAGCTCCTACGAGCAGTACTTC
TRBD2,TRBJ2-1,TRBV11-1,-,CASSPGLAGGFQSYNEQFF,TGTGCCAGCAGCCCTGGACTAGCGGGGGGGTTCCAATCCTACAATGAGCAGTTCTTC
TRBD1,TRBJ1-4,TRBV15,few,CATSSEGGLNEKLFF,TGTGCCACCAGCTCAGAAGGGGGCCTGAATGAAAAACTGTTTTTT
TRBD1,TRBJ2-7,TRBV6-5,-,CASSFGTGYEQYF,TGTGCCAGCAGTTTTGGGACAGGGTACGAGCAGTACTTC
-,TRBJ1-1,TRBV9,-,CASSVAAEANTEAFF,TGTGCCAGCAGCGTAGCTGCTGAAGCGAACACTGAAGCTTTCTTT
-,TRBJ2-7,TRBV5-1,-,CASSEAGTLASYEQYF,TGCGCCAGCAGCGAGGCCGGGACCCTCGCCTCCTACGAGCAGTACTTC
-,TRBJ1-2,TRBV6-1,-,CASIGQWGYGYTF,TGTGCCAGCATTGGGCAATGGGGCTATGGCTACACCTTC
-,TRBJ2-7,TRBV30,-,CAWSRGPYEQYF,TGTGCCTGGAGTAGAGGTCCCTACGAGCAGTACTTC
-,TRBJ2-7,TRBV28,-,CASSLRQGGTYEQYF,TGTGCCAGCAGTCTCCGACAGGGAGGAACCTACGAGCAGTACTTC
-,TRBJ2-1,TRBV5-1,-,CASNPSPGGANNEQFF,TGCGCCAGCAACCCCTCCCCTGGGGGGGCCAACAATGAGCAGTTCTTC
TRBD2,TRBJ2-3,TRBV10-3,-,CATSGTSGGHTDTQYF,TGTGCCACCTCCGGGACTAGCGGGGGGCACACAGATACGCAGTATTTT
-,TRBJ2-7,TRBV7-2,-,CASSLGRLSEQYF,TGTGCCAGCAGCTTAGGCAGGCTCAGCGAGCAGTACTTC
TRBD2,TRBJ2-1,TRBV5-1,-,CASSLVSSGGYNEQFF,TGCGCCAGCAGCTTAGTTTCTAGCGGGGGGTACAATGAGCAGTTCTTC
-,TRBJ1-1,TRBV7-9,-,CASSLGTPRTEAFF,TGTGCCAGCAGCTTGGGGACACCCAGGACTGAAGCTTTCTTT
-,TRBJ2-1,TRBV7-2,-,CASSSRGEQFF,TGTGCCAGCAGCTCAAGGGGGGAGCAGTTCTTC
TRBD1,TRBJ1-5,TRBV7-2,-,CASSMGQGEGQPQHF,TGTGCCAGCAGCATGGGACAGGGGGAAGGCCAGCCCCAGCATTTT
-,TRBJ1-2,TRBV6-6,-,CASRGTKTTIRDGYTF,TGTGCCAGCAGAGGGACGAAGACCACTATAAGGGATGGCTACACCTTC
-,TRBJ2-1,TRBV7-2,-,CASSLRNPAVNEQFF,TGTGCCAGCAGCTTAAGGAATCCAGCGGTCAATGAGCAGTTCTTC
TRBD1,TRBJ1-2,TRBV29-1,-,CSVEEDRVGGYTF,TGCAGCGTTGAAGAGGACAGGGTTGGCGGCTACACCTTC
-,TRBJ1-4,TRBV5-6,-,CASSPGPEGEKLFF,TGTGCCAGCAGTCCGGGACCAGAGGGTGAAAAACTGTTTTTT
-,TRBJ2-3,TRBV12-5,-,CASGPAGGGTDTQYF,TGTGCTAGTGGTCCCGCAGGGGGAGGTACAGATACGCAGTATTTT
-,TRBJ2-5,TRBV14,once,CASSPEVGLGTQYF,TGTGCCAGCAGCCCTGAAGTGGGCCTAGGGACCCAGTACTTC
TRBD1,TRBJ1-5,TRBV10-3,-,CAISEGDRGQPQHF,TGTGCCATCAGTGAGGGGGACAGGGGACAGCCCCAGCATTTT
TRBD1,TRBJ1-5,TRBV7-2,medium-sized,CASSLQGGRQPQHF,TGTGCCAGCAGCTTACAGGGGGGGCGACAGCCCCAGCATTTT
-,TRBJ2-3,TRBV5-6,few,CASSFLTDTQYF,TGTGCCAGCAGCTTTTTGACAGATACGCAGTATTTT
-,TRBJ1-1,TRBV19,-,CASSIAAGMNTEAFF,TGTGCCAGTAGTATAGCCGCAGGGATGAACACTGAAGCTTTCTTT
TRBD1,TRBJ1-4,TRBV6-6,-,CASSSTGVREKLFF,TGTGCCAGCAGTTCGACAGGGGTGAGGGAAAAACTGTTTTTT
TRBD2,TRBJ2-7,TRBV2,-,CASRTPGLAYEQYF,TGTGCCAGCAGAACTCCGGGACTAGCTTACGAGCAGTACTTC
TRBD1,TRBJ1-2,TRBV6-5,-,CASSHGQGMGYTF,TGTGCCAGCAGCCACGGACAGGGTATGGGCTACACCTTC
-,TRBJ2-5,TRBV6-1,once,CASGLGTGETQYF,TGTGCCAGCGGACTGGGGACTGGAGAGACCCAGTACTTC
TRBD1,TRBJ1-2,TRBV6-5,once,CASRPTGGNYGYTF,TGTGCCAGCAGACCAACAGGGGGCAACTATGGCTACACCTTC